This T cell receptor (beta chain) derives from a study of blood T cells in healthy people across ages. Study-level findings and limits: Naive CD4+ cells and diversity were both higher in long-lived donors than in aged donors. It was held that the diversity estimates obtained from one million T cells were underestimates.

Trimming took 4 bases from V and 7 from J, leaving 11 bases between them. CDR1 is SGDLS, CDR2 YYNGEE, per germline. The CDR3 spans 12 residues. Comment on this clonotype: The target antigen is unknown.

PCR was performed a second time for about 7 to 11 cycles using a sample-barcoded 5' primer and a J-beta primer mix. TCRdb used MiXCR to reprocess the 5' RACE reads, holding one entry per CDR3 protein. This table has about a million distinct CDR3 sequences, under 40% appearing once. The chain joins TRBV9 to TRBJ1-2, with D perhaps matching TRBD1 (6 bases). This clonotype was obtained from a young man in good health. Sequenced: blood. CDR3 in DNA: TGTGCCAGCAGCCCGGGACACTCTGGCTACACCTTC. This translates into CASSPGHSGYTF.